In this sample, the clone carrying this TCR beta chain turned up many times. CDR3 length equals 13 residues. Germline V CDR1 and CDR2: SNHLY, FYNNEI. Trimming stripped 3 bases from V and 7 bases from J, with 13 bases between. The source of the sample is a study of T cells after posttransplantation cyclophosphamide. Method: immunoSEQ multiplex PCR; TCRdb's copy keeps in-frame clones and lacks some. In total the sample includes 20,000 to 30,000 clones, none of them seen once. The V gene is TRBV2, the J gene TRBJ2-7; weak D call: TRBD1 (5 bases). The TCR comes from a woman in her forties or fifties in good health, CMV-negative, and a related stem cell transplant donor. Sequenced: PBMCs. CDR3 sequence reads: CASSEGQGQEQYF. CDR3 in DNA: TGTGCCAGCAGTGAGGGCCAGGGTCAGGAGCAGTACTTC.